A selection of T cell receptor beta chains follows, all from one sample in a study of T cell changes during pregnancy in multiple sclerosis. The assay was immunoSEQ multiplex PCR, and TCRdb's table has in-frame clones only and misses some. The sample has under 70,000 clones, roughly nine tenths seen once; the top ten hold 1% to 1.5%. The sequences come from peripheral blood, collected after pregnancy. These receptors originate from a female donor in good health, enrolled as a control in a pregnancy study. CDR3s include the opening cysteine and the closing phenylalanine or tryptophan. The D gene is left open where the match is weak. Size values are once, few and many counts, or a class for expanded clones, and some rows have none.

TRBJ2-3 | TRBV4-2 | TRBD2 | NA | 18 | CASSQDDRAGDSTDTQYF | TGTGCCAGCAGCCAAGATGATCGGGCGGGGGATAGCACAGATACGCAGTATTTT
TRBJ1-2 | TRBV7-9 | NA | NA | 18 | CASSRRQVGDTPNYGYTF | TGTGCCAGCAGCCGGAGGCAAGTGGGGGACACGCCTAACTATGGCTACACCTTC
TRBJ2-3 | TRBV4-3 | NA | NA | 16 | CASSQGSRGSTDTQYF | TGCGCCAGCAGCCAAGGGTCTCGGGGGTCCACAGATACGCAGTATTTT
TRBJ1-2 | TRBV19 | NA | NA | 15 | CASSIPPVATYGYTF | TGTGCCAGTAGTATCCCCCCAGTGGCGACTTATGGCTACACCTTC
TRBJ2-7 | TRBV7-9 | TRBD2 | NA | 18 | CASSTSGLAGGRPYEQYF | TGTGCCAGCAGCACCTCGGGACTAGCGGGGGGCCGCCCCTACGAGCAGTACTTC
TRBJ1-1 | TRBV7-2 | NA | NA | 13 | CASTVNQGTEAFF | TGTGCCAGCACCGTGAATCAGGGAACTGAAGCTTTCTTT
TRBJ2-4 | TRBV30 | NA | NA | 12 | CAWSAGADIQYF | TGTGCCTGGAGTGCAGGGGCGGACATTCAGTACTTC
TRBJ1-1 | TRBV5-8 | NA | NA | 14 | CASSLGPGNTEAFF | TGTGCCAGCAGCTTGGGGCCAGGGAACACTGAAGCTTTCTTT
TRBJ2-7 | TRBV6-1 | TRBD1 | NA | 14 | CASGKTGGFYEQYF | TGTGCCAGCGGGAAGACAGGGGGCTTCTACGAGCAGTACTTC
TRBJ2-5 | TRBV14 | TRBD2 | NA | 19 | CASSQRSGGSTFSLETQYF | TGTGCCAGCAGCCAACGAAGCGGGGGTTCTACCTTCTCCTTAGAGACCCAGTACTTC
TRBJ2-7 | TRBV6-1 | NA | NA | 14 | CASRASPGVYEQYF | TGTGCCAGCAGAGCATCTCCGGGGGTCTACGAGCAGTACTTC
TRBJ2-7 | TRBV7-9 | NA | NA | 12 | CASSLGAYEQYF | TGTGCCAGCAGCTTAGGAGCCTACGAGCAGTACTTC
TRBJ1-5 | TRBV18 | TRBD1 | NA | 18 | CASSPKQDRGGGNQPQHF | TGTGCCAGCTCACCGAAACAAGACAGGGGTGGCGGCAATCAGCCCCAGCATTTT
TRBJ2-1 | TRBV5-4 | TRBD1 | NA | 15 | CASSFGQGTHNEQFF | TGTGCCAGCAGCTTCGGACAGGGAACCCACAATGAGCAGTTCTTC
TRBJ1-2 | TRBV18 | TRBD1 | NA | 14 | CASSSNRGQDGYTF | TGTGCCAGCTCATCTAATCGTGGACAGGATGGCTACACCTTC
TRBJ1-1 | TRBV7-9 | TRBD1 | NA | 15 | CASSKQGAKNTEAFF | TGTGCCAGCAGCAAACAGGGGGCTAAGAACACTGAAGCTTTCTTT
TRBJ1-2 | TRBV27 | NA | NA | 15 | CASSFHQGWDYGYTF | TGTGCCAGCAGCTTTCATCAGGGCTGGGACTATGGCTACACCTTC
TRBJ1-6 | TRBV5-6 | TRBD1 | NA | 14 | CASSLVTGDSPLHF | TGTGCCAGCAGCTTGGTGACAGGGGATTCACCCCTCCACTTT
TRBJ2-7 | TRBV30 | TRBD2 | NA | 12 | CAWTSGGYEQYF | TGTGCCTGGACCTCCGGGGGGTACGAGCAGTACTTC
TRBJ2-7 | TRBV29-1 | TRBD1 | NA | 15 | CSVHGTAGVAYEQYF | TGCAGCGTTCACGGGACAGCCGGTGTTGCCTACGAGCAGTACTTC
TRBJ1-1 | TRBV7-8 | NA | NA | 14 | CASSLNQGLTEAFF | TGTGCCAGCAGCTTAAATCAGGGGCTCACTGAAGCTTTCTTT
TRBJ2-5 | TRBV19 | NA | NA | 13 | CASSIYGGETQYF | TGTGCCAGTAGTATATATGGGGGGGAGACCCAGTACTTC
TRBJ2-3 | TRBV4-1 | TRBD2 | once | 16 | CASSQGSGGSTDTQYF | TGCGCCAGCAGCCAAGGTAGCGGGGGGTCCACAGATACGCAGTATTTT
TRBJ1-1 | TRBV9 | NA | few | 15 | CASSVSGQGLTEAFF | TGTGCCAGCAGCGTCTCGGGGCAGGGGTTAACTGAAGCTTTCTTT
TRBJ1-1 | TRBV4-3 | TRBD1 | NA | 16 | CASSQVYRGRWTEAFF | TGCGCCAGCAGCCAAGTTTACAGGGGGCGGTGGACTGAAGCTTTCTTT
TRBJ1-1 | TRBV21-1 | NA | few | 15 | CASSKVGGMNTEAFF | TGTGCCAGCAGCAAAGTTGGAGGGATGAACACTGAAGCTTTCTTT
TRBJ2-5 | TRBV5-6 | TRBD2 | NA | 15 | CASRFSGGGSETQYF | TGTGCCAGCCGATTCTCGGGGGGGGGCTCCGAGACCCAGTACTTC
TRBJ2-1 | TRBV4-1 | NA | NA | 15 | CASSPKVAGQMEQFF | TGCGCCAGCAGCCCAAAGGTGGCGGGCCAAATGGAGCAGTTCTTC
TRBJ1-5 | TRBV2 | TRBD1 | NA | 13 | CASTRQGVEPQHF | TGTGCCAGCACTCGACAGGGCGTGGAGCCCCAGCATTTT
TRBJ1-1 | TRBV11-1 | NA | NA | 15 | CASSLRGRANTEAFF | TGTGCCAGCAGCTTAAGAGGCAGGGCGAACACTGAAGCTTTCTTT
TRBJ1-1 | TRBV9 | NA | NA | 16 | CASSVAGGAGNTEAFF | TGTGCCAGCAGCGTAGCTGGGGGGGCCGGGAACACTGAAGCTTTCTTT
TRBJ1-2 | TRBV2 | NA | NA | 13 | CASSAGANYGYTF | TGTGCCAGCAGTGCGGGAGCTAACTATGGCTACACCTTC
TRBJ1-2 | TRBV7-6 | NA | NA | 12 | CANPGGFYGYTF | TGTGCCAATCCGGGGGGGTTCTATGGCTACACCTTC
TRBJ1-2 | TRBV19 | TRBD1 | once | 13 | CATGTGEAYGYTF | TGTGCCACCGGGACAGGGGAGGCCTATGGCTACACCTTC
TRBJ1-5 | TRBV27 | NA | NA | 13 | CASSPWSPQPQHF | TGTGCCAGCAGTCCCTGGAGCCCTCAGCCCCAGCATTTT
TRBJ1-6 | TRBV21-1 | NA | NA | 19 | CASSPMRGGVLQDGSPLHF | TGTGCCAGCAGCCCCATGAGGGGGGGGGTTTTACAAGATGGTTCACCCCTCCACTTT
TRBJ2-6 | TRBV4-3 | TRBD1 | NA | 15 | CASSEDRAGANVLTF | TGCGCCAGCAGCGAAGACAGGGCTGGGGCCAACGTCCTGACTTTC
TRBJ1-2 | TRBV7-9 | NA | NA | 16 | CASSWSSSAASDGYTF | TGTGCCAGCAGCTGGTCTAGCTCGGCCGCGTCGGATGGCTACACCTTC
TRBJ2-7 | TRBV5-1 | NA | NA | 12 | CASTASSYEQYF | TGCGCCAGCACCGCTAGCTCCTACGAGCAGTACTTC
TRBJ1-2 | TRBV4-3 | NA | NA | 15 | CASSQLPSGDYGYTF | TGCGCCAGCAGCCAGCTCCCTTCCGGAGACTATGGCTACACCTTC
TRBJ2-7 | TRBV5-6 | TRBD2 | few | 17 | CASSLVIAGASSYEQYF | TGTGCCAGCAGCTTGGTAATAGCGGGGGCCTCCTCCTACGAGCAGTACTTC